One sample yielded the 27 T cell receptor beta chains listed below, sequenced in a study of CD8+ T cells in alopecia areata. RNA was extracted and reverse transcribed into cDNA as the sequencing template. Produced via immunoSEQ multiplex PCR; TCRdb's table is partial and in-frame only. The sample carries about 82,000 clones, just over 50% recorded once. The sample taken for sequencing was NKG2D-high CD8+ T cells sorted from blood. The receptors here all came from a human donor with alopecia areata.

The V gene is TRBV27, the J gene TRBJ1-1; D remains ambiguous. V lost 7 bases to trimming and J lost 1 base, with 13 bases between them. This CDR3 spans 14 amino acids. Germline CDR1 and CDR2: MNHEY and SMNVEV (reference sequence). The CDR3: CASKDQLGNTEAFF. CDR3 sequence (DNA): TGTGCCAGCAAGGACCAACTCGGGAACACTGAAGCTTTCTTT.

This chain connects TRBV18 to TRBJ2-5, with 7 bases lining up with TRBD1. The V gene end was trimmed by 6 bases and the J gene end by 5 bases; junction bases not matched to a gene: 12. This CDR3 is 15 amino acids long. Germline values: CDR1 KGHSH, CDR2 LQKENI. Here the CDR3 DNA reads TGTGCCAGCTCCCTCCGGGACAGCCGGCGGGAGACCCAGTACTTC. It is translated as CASSLRDSRRETQYF.

This clone was counted between two and nine times. The chain carries TRBV6-6 and TRBJ2-7; 11 positions match TRBD1. The V gene end was trimmed by 5 bases and the J gene end by 6 bases; junction bases not matched to a gene: 6. CDR3 length equals 14 residues. Germline CDR1 and CDR2: MNHNY and SVGAGI (reference sequence). For the CDR3, the DNA is TGTGCCAGCAGTGGACAGGGGGCCCCCCTCGAGCAGTACTTC. This encodes CASSGQGAPLEQYF.

The chain couples TRBV28 to TRBJ2-1; no reliable D call. The CDR3 has 15 amino acids. Germline assignment: CDR1 MDHEN and CDR2 SYDVKM. Trimming removed 4 bases at V and 4 bases at J, with 14 bases between. CDR3 DNA sequence: TGTGCCAGCAGTTCAAGTCCGGACCTTTACAATGAGCAGTTCTTC. Protein product: CASSSSPDLYNEQFF.

The V call is TRBV27, the J call TRBJ1-2; D not resolved. CDR3 length equals 13 residues. CDR1 MNHEY and CDR2 SMNVEV come from the germline V gene (reference sequence). The V gene lost 6 bases and the J gene lost 4 bases, with 12 bases spanning the gap. The CDR3 DNA follows: TGTGCCAGCAGCTCCGGGGTCGCCTATGGCTACACCTTC. Translating it yields CASSSGVAYGYTF.

The V and J genes are TRBV29-1 and TRBJ1-2, with a weak D call TRBD1 (6 bases). Germline V gene sequence: CDR1 SQVTM, CDR2 ANQGSEA. Trimming took 8 bases from V and 5 from J, leaving 18 bases between them. The CDR3 is 13 amino acids. The CDR3 spells CSFSTGLWYGYTF. CDR3 in DNA: TGCAGCTTTTCGACAGGACTTTGGTATGGCTACACCTTC.

The V gene is TRBV18, the J gene TRBJ2-7; D might be TRBD2 (5 bases). The germline V and J ends were trimmed by 2 bases and 2 bases, with 13 bases remaining between them. CDR3 size: 15 residues. Germline CDR1 KGHSH, CDR2 LQKENI. The chain's CDR3 is CASSPIGADPYEQYF. CDR3 coding DNA: TGTGCCAGCTCACCAATTGGAGCGGACCCCTACGAGCAGTACTTC.

The chain employs TRBV6-5 and TRBJ1-5; no definite D call. CDR3 length equals 11 residues. Germline CDR1 MNHEY, CDR2 SVGAGI. V lost 8 bases to trimming and J lost 9 bases, with 11 bases between them. CDR3 nucleotide sequence: TGTGCCAGCCCAACCCGACGGCCCCAGCATTTT. Protein: CASPTRRPQHF.

The chain has TRBV4-1 and TRBJ2-7; D call uncertain. The CDR3 has 14 amino acids. Germline CDR1 is MGHRA and CDR2 is YSYEKL. The V end was cut by 0 bases, the J end by 3 bases, with 9 bases between. This CDR3 reads CASSQEFGGYEQYF. CDR3 DNA sequence: TGCGCCAGCAGCCAAGAGTTCGGCGGCTACGAGCAGTACTTC.

J is TRBJ2-3 and V is TRBV13, with 9 bases that match TRBD2. Germline trimming cut 5 bases from V and 2 bases from J; bases unmatched to any gene: 2. The CDR3 totals 14 residues. CDR1 PRHDT and CDR2 FYEKMQ come from the germline V gene (reference sequence). The CDR3 is CASSPSGDTDTQYF. The CDR3 coding sequence is TGTGCCAGCAGCCCTAGCGGGGACACAGATACGCAGTATTTT.

The chain couples TRBV28 to TRBJ2-7; D ambiguous. Between the trimmed V and J ends, which lost 6 bases and 4 bases, there was a span of 19 bases. This CDR3 is 15 amino acids long. Germline CDR1 and CDR2: MDHEN and SYDVKM. The CDR3 loop is CASSRPHKDGYEQYF. DNA for the CDR3: TGTGCCAGCAGCCGCCCCCACAAGGACGGGTACGAGCAGTACTTC.

This clone was recorded a few times. The rearrangement joins TRBV29-1 to TRBJ2-7, with 11 bases matching TRBD1. Germline values: CDR1 SQVTM, CDR2 ANQGSEA. The J segment lost 2 bases and the V segment lost 4 bases, leaving 1 base of the junction unmatched. This CDR3 has 13 residues. DNA of the CDR3: TGCAGCGTTGGGGGACAGGGGGCCTACGAGCAGTACTTC. Translated, it gives CSVGGQGAYEQYF.

This clone was observed a few times. The chain employs TRBV29-1 and TRBJ2-5; 11 bases map to TRBD2. The J call may be wrong; the DNA end is better matched by TRBJ2-7. The length of the CDR3 is 14 residues. The germline V gene has CDR1 SQVTM and CDR2 ANQGSEA. CDR3 nucleotides: TGCAGCGTTGGTATGGGGACTAGCGGAGTCGAGCAGTACTTC. This translates into CSVGMGTSGVEQYF.

The V and J genes are TRBV28 and TRBJ2-5, with D uncertain. The CDR3 has 13 residues. Trimming removed 8 bases from V and 0 bases from J, with 10 bases in between. CDR1 and CDR2 (germline): MDHEN, SYDVKM. CDR3 sequence (DNA): TGTGCCAGCGGGCCCCAGTACCAAGAGACCCAGTACTTC. Its protein is CASGPQYQETQYF.

This rearrangement joins TRBV2 to TRBJ2-7; 7 bases align to TRBD1. V dropped 11 bases and J dropped 2; count of bases not matched to a gene: 15. The CDR3 is 15 residues long. CDR1 is SNHLY, CDR2 FYNNEI, per germline. In DNA form, the CDR3 reads TGTGCCTACCAAACGGCAGGACAGGACCCCTACGAGCAGTACTTC. It encodes CAYQTAGQDPYEQYF.

This clone has only a few counts. The CDR3 spells CSVITGTTTDTQYF. As DNA, the CDR3 is TGCAGCGTTATCACCGGGACTACGACAGATACGCAGTATTTT. The chain links TRBV29-1 to TRBJ2-3; TRBD2 matches 7 bases. The CDR3 has 14 amino acids. J was trimmed by 3 bases and V by 5 bases; bases with no gene match: 8. The germline V gene encodes CDR1 SQVTM and CDR2 ANQGSEA.

This clone was seen a few times. The chain couples TRBV29-1 to TRBJ2-5; 12 bases fit TRBD2. Germline V lookup: CDR1 SQVTM, CDR2 ANQGSEA. With V trimmed by 1 base and J by 5 bases, 8 bases remained unmatched. The CDR3 length is 16 residues. The CDR3 protein is CSVEGRASGRDETQYF. CDR3 sequence (DNA): TGCAGCGTTGAAGGACGAGCTAGCGGGAGGGACGAGACCCAGTACTTC.

The chain has TRBV11-2 and TRBJ2-3; D gene unclear. The CDR3 spans 11 residues. V gave up 4 bases and J gave up 2 bases, with 1 base separating them. Germline lookup yields CDR1 SGHAT and CDR2 FQNNGV. CDR3 in amino acids: CASSYTDTQYF. The CDR3 DNA sequence: TGTGCCAGCAGCTACACAGATACGCAGTATTTT.

This chain connects TRBV27 to TRBJ1-5; 7 bases match TRBD1. CDR3 length: 14 residues. The ends lost 4 bases at V and 6 bases at J; junction bases unmatched: 6. Germline-derived CDR1 and CDR2 are MNHEY and SMNVEV (reference sequence). The DNA of the CDR3 is TGTGCCAGCAGTTCCGGACAGGCCGGTCAGCCCCAGCATTTT. It encodes CASSSGQAGQPQHF.

The chain is built from TRBV7-2 and TRBJ2-5, with D uncertain. Germline V gene lookup returns CDR1 SGHTA and CDR2 FQGNSA. V lost 5 bases, J lost 2 bases, and 9 bases lay in between. There are 13 residues in the CDR3. The CDR3 protein is CASSPPGQETQYF. The CDR3 nucleotides are TGTGCCAGCAGCCCCCCGGGTCAAGAGACCCAGTACTTC.

V is TRBV7-9 and J is TRBJ2-3; D might be TRBD2 (5 bases). V lost 4 bases and J 4 bases, leaving 12 bases between the germline ends. The germline CDR1 and CDR2 sequences are SEHNR and FQNEAQ (reference sequence). The CDR3 has 14 residues. The CDR3 sequence: CASSSSGGADTQYF. The CDR3 nucleotides are TGTGCCAGCAGCTCAAGCGGAGGCGCAGATACGCAGTATTTT.

This clone has more than one count but fewer than ten. This sequence joins TRBV7-9 and TRBJ1-5; D is unclear. Looked up from germline, CDR1 is SEHNR and CDR2 is FQNEAQ (reference sequence). The CDR3 is 13 residues long. The V and J ends lost 7 bases and 2 bases respectively, with 9 bases between them. The CDR3 DNA sequence: TGTGCCAGCACCACCGGGGGCAATCAGCCCCAGCATTTT. The encoded protein is CASTTGGNQPQHF.

V usage is TRBV2 and J usage is TRBJ2-5; D remains ambiguous. CDR3 length equals 11 residues. The V gene's germline CDR1 is SNHLY and CDR2 FYNNEI. Trimming took off 6 bases at V and 4 bases at J, with 6 bases between the two ends. The CDR3 region has the DNA TGTGCCAGCAGGATGCTAGAGACCCAGTACTTC. It encodes CASRMLETQYF.

This chain connects TRBV14 to TRBJ2-1; D unresolved. The length of the CDR3 is 15 residues. V was trimmed by 3 bases and J by 0 bases, leaving 9 bases between them. The V gene's germline CDR1 is SGHDN and CDR2 FVKESK. The CDR3, as DNA: TGTGCCAGCAGCCATCGACTCAGCTCCTACAATGAGCAGTTCTTC. Translated, it gives CASSHRLSSYNEQFF.

This clone was picked up one time. J is TRBJ2-3 and V is TRBV15; 10 nucleotides match TRBD2. Losses at the gene ends were 0 bases for V and 2 bases for J; bases not matched to a gene: 2. From germline, CDR1 is LNHNV and CDR2 YYDKDF (reference sequence). The CDR3 runs 16 residues. The CDR3 is CATSRDSGGITDTQYF. The CDR3, as DNA: TGTGCCACCAGCAGAGATAGCGGGGGGATCACAGATACGCAGTATTTT. The variable domain in full, completed from reference TRBV15 and TRBJ2-3, reads DAMVIQNPRYQVTQFGKPVTLSCSQTLNHNVMYWYQQKSSQAPKLLFHYYDKDFNNEADTPDNFQSRRPNTSFCFLDIRSPGLGDTAMYLCATSRDSGGITDTQYFGPGTRLTVL.

The J gene is TRBJ2-1, the V gene TRBV25-1; no clear D gene. Germline V lookup: CDR1 MGHDK, CDR2 SYGVNS. This CDR3 contains 15 residues. Trimming took off 3 bases at V and 2 bases at J, with 11 bases between the two ends. CDR3 loop: CASSDGPLPYNEQFF. CDR3 DNA sequence: TGTGCCAGCAGTGACGGGCCTCTTCCCTACAATGAGCAGTTCTTC. Together with reference TRBV25-1 and TRBJ2-1, the CDR3 gives the full variable domain: EADIYQTPRYLVIGTGKKITLECSQTMGHDKMYWYQQDPGMELHLIHYSYGVNSTEKGDLSSESTVSRIRTEHFPLTLESARPSHTSQYLCASSDGPLPYNEQFFGPGTRLTVL.

The chain recombines TRBV11-2 with TRBJ2-7, with D uncertain. Germline-derived CDR1 and CDR2 are SGHAT and FQNNGV. V lost 5 bases, J lost 5 bases, and 13 bases lay in between. The CDR3 is 13 residues long. For the CDR3, the DNA is TGTGCCAGCAGCGAGGCGGACCCTCACGAGCAGTACTTC. This translates into CASSEADPHEQYF.